This T cell receptor (beta chain) was captured by sequencing in a study of blood T cell repertoires in COVID-19 (dated by TCRdb to about 2020). In the study overall: Samples from collaborators originated in the United States, Italy and Spain and spanned both the acute and convalescent phases of COVID-19. The prospective study material was composed of cDNA or gDNA derived from T cells, B-cell-depleted T cells, or PBMCs. The dataset comprised deeply sampled blood TCRbeta repertoires from subjects exposed to, actively infected with, or recovered from COVID-19. The repertoires were made available in a free public database intended to serve as a resource for research on the immune response to SARS-CoV-2. Samples came from the ongoing ImmuneRACE study (first 160 participants) plus 1,254 subjects from 6 global collaborators. A de-identified subject ID, COVID-19 status, age in years and sex were almost always included in the sample metadata. Where HLA class I and class II types were available, the types were taken from metadata supplied by the sample provider, not from assay-based typing. On the study overall, not on this receptor specifically: The amount of clinical and demographic metadata varied by source and participant and was provided uncurated.

Remarks on this clone: Which antigen it targets is not known. No much larger clonotype is one base removed from it; base qualities were not supplied.

Each collaborating institution followed its own protocols to collect whole blood in K2EDTA tubes. For TCRbeta analysis, collaborator samples were shipped as frozen whole blood, as isolated PBMCs, or as DNA extracted from either sample type. TCRbeta CDR3 regions were amplified from genomic DNA using the immunoSEQ Assay, a bias-controlled multiplex PCR. Processing in the source paper ran as follows. Within the assay, amplification of reference gene primers was used to estimate how many nucleated cells each sample contained. To quantify the absolute abundance of each unique TCRbeta CDR3 rearrangement, sequence reads were collapsed and filtered. For each sample, productive Simpson clonality was calculated as the square root of Simpson's diversity index across productive rearrangements. What TCRdb holds here is the immuneACCESS table cut down to in-frame rearrangements. Part of the clones is not present; checked against another copy, under half of the missing clones reflect an unresolved V gene, and the others are unexplained. V and J calls and clone size are as listed in that table; D and trimming were resolved from the DNA. A total of 110,000 to 150,000 clones appear in this sample, 75% to 90% of them only once. More than 9.5% of the sample is in the top ten clones.

Clipping removes 6 bases from V and 2 bases from J, with 3 as the unmatched junction base count. Per the germline V gene, KGHSH is the CDR1 and LQKENI is the CDR2. Its CDR3 holds 14 amino acids, cysteine through phenylalanine. CDR3 DNA is the only sequence kept; it has 42 bases, read in frame from the first base. The sample comprised peripheral blood. The receptor's source is an elderly woman with acute or convalescent COVID-19. The V gene is TRBV18 and the J gene is TRBJ2-2, and 7 bases in between align with TRBD1. The CDR3 protein is CASSGQTNTGELFF. The DNA sequence is TGTGCCAGCTCGGGACAGACAAACACCGGGGAGCTGTTTTTT. Reference TRBV18 and TRBJ2-2 genes cover what lies past the CDR3, so the full variable domain is NAGVMQNPRHLVRRRGQEARLRCSPMKGHSHVYWYRQLPEEGLKFMVYLQKENIIDESGMPKERFSAEFPKEGPSILRIQQVVRGDSAAYFCASSGQTNTGELFFGEGSRLTVL.